This T cell receptor beta chain was captured in a study of blood T cell repertoires in COVID-19. V was clipped by 1 base and J by 4 bases, with 10 bases between them. Germline CDR1 reads LNHDA; CDR2 reads SQIVND (reference sequence). CDR3 length equals 15 residues. Clones were sequenced by immunoSEQ multiplex PCR, and TCRdb holds only the in-frame ones, with some missing. The data show fewer than 400,000 clones, roughly 91% seen once. Sample: PBMCs or T cells enriched from blood (not recorded which). The V and J genes are TRBV19 and TRBJ2-2; D may be TRBD2 (6 bases). The source is a woman aged 30 to 39 who had recovered from COVID-19. CDR3 nucleotides: TGTGCCAGTAGTATAGGGAGGGCCCCCACCGGGGAGCTGTTTTTT. Its protein is CASSIGRAPTGELFF.